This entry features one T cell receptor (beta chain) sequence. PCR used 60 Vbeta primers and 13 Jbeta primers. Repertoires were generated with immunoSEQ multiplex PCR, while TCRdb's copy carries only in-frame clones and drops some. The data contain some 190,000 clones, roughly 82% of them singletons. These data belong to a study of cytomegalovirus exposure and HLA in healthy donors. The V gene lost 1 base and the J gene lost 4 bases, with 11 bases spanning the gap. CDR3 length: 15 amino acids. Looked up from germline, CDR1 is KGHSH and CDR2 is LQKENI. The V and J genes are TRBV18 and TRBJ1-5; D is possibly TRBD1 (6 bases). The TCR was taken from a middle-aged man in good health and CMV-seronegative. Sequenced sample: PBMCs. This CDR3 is CASSPQGQTNQPQHF. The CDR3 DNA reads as TGTGCCAGCTCACCACAAGGACAGACTAATCAGCCCCAGCATTTT.